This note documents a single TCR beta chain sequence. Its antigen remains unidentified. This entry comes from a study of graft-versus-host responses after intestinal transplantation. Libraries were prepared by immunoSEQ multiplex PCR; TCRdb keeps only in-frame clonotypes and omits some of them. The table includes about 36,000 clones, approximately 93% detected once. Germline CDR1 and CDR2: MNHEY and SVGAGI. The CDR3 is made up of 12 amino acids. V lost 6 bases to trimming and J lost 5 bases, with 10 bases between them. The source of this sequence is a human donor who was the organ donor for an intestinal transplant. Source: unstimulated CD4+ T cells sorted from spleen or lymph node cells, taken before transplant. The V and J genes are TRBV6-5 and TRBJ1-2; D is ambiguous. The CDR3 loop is CASSGPIYGYTF. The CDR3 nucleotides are TGTGCCAGCAGCGGACCCATATATGGCTACACCTTC.